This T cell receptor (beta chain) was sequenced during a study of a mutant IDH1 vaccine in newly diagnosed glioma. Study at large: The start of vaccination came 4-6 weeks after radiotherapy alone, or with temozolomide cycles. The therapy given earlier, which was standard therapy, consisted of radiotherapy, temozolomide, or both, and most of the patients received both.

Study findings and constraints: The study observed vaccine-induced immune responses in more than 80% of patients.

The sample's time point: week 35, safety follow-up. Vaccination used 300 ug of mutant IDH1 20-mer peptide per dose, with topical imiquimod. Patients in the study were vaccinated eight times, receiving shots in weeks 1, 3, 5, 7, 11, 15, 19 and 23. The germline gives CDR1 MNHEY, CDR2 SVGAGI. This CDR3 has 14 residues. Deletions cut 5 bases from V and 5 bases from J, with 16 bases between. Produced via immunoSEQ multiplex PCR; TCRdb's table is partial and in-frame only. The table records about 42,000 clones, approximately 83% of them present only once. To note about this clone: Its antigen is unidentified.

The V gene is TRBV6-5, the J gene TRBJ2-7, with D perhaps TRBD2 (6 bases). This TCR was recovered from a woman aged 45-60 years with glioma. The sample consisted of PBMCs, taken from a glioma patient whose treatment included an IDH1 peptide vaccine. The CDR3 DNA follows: TGTGCCAGCAGTGATCCGACTAGACTCGACGAGCAGTACTTC. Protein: CASSDPTRLDEQYF.